These 10 T cell receptor beta chains share one sample of origin, sequenced in a study of response to subunit inactivated influenza vaccine. TCRdb used MiXCR to reprocess the RT-PCR reads, holding one entry per CDR3 protein. The repertoire consists of approximately 500,000 distinct CDR3 sequences, with 14% occurring once and the leading ten covering around 10%. Sequencing was performed on PBMCs from blood, taken about 13 days after vaccination. The receptor set was obtained from a man aged 45-60 years who received an inactivated influenza vaccine.

V gene TRBV14 combines with J gene TRBJ1-4, with a weak D call TRBD1 (5 bases). V shed 0 bases and J shed 7 bases, with 9 bases lying between them. Looked up from germline, CDR1 is SGHDN and CDR2 is FVKESK. The CDR3 extends over 14 amino acids. Written as DNA, the CDR3 is TGTGCCAGCAGCCAAGATCAGCAGGGTGAAAAACTGTTTTTT. Translated, it gives CASSQDQQGEKLFF.

The V gene is TRBV2, the J gene TRBJ2-1; tentative D call: TRBD2 (6 bases). Trimming took 6 bases from V and 7 from J, leaving 22 bases between them. Germline CDR1 reads SNHLY; CDR2 reads FYNNEI. This CDR3 spans 16 amino acids. The CDR3 reads CASRSGTGTEGNEQFF. DNA for the CDR3: TGTGCCAGCAGATCAGGAACCGGGACTGAAGGGAATGAGCAGTTCTTC. The entire variable domain, with the rest obtained from reference TRBV2 and TRBJ2-1, is as follows: EPEVTQTPSHQVTQMGQEVILRCVPISNHLYFYWYRQILGQKVEFLVSFYNNEISEKSEIFDDQFSVERPDGSNFTLKIRSTKLEDSAMYFCASRSGTGTEGNEQFFGPGTRLTVL.

This clonotype has more than one count but fewer than ten. The chain couples TRBV6-1 to TRBJ1-6, with a tentative D call TRBD1 (5 bases). Trimming pared 6 bases from V and 2 bases from J, leaving 14 bases between. CDR1 and CDR2 (germline): MNHNS, SASEGT. This CDR3 contains 16 residues. DNA of the CDR3: TGTGCCAGCAGCGAACAGGAGCAGCCCTATAATTCACCCCTCCACTTT. Its protein product is CASSEQEQPYNSPLHF.

This clonotype was picked up many times. This chain joins TRBV2 and TRBJ2-7; D is possibly TRBD2 (5 bases). Germline CDR1 SNHLY, CDR2 FYNNEI. CDR3 length: 13 residues. V was cut by 5 bases and J by 3 bases, with 11 bases left in between. CDR3 in DNA: TGTGCCAGCAGTTCCACAGACTACTACGAGCAGTACTTC. This gives the protein CASSSTDYYEQYF.

The chain has TRBV5-1 and TRBJ2-1, with 7 nucleotides matching TRBD1. Looked up from germline, CDR1 is SGHRS and CDR2 is YFSETQ. The CDR3 totals 16 residues. Germline trimming cut 4 bases from V and 0 bases from J; bases unmatched to any gene: 7. This chain's CDR3 is CASSEGAGSSYNEQFF. In DNA form, the CDR3 reads TGCGCCAGCAGCGAGGGGGCTGGGAGCTCCTACAATGAGCAGTTCTTC.

This clonotype has only a few counts. The chain is built from TRBV5-1 and TRBJ2-1, with D hard to call. CDR1 SGHRS and CDR2 YFSETQ come from the germline V gene. This CDR3 region has 14 residues. Trimming left V 4 bases short and J 2 bases short, with 10 bases between. The CDR3 loop reads CASSPGYAYNEQFF. The DNA of the CDR3 is TGCGCCAGCAGCCCGGGTTACGCCTACAATGAGCAGTTCTTC.

The chain joins TRBV28 to TRBJ2-1, with a tentative D call TRBD2 (5 bases). There are 13 residues in the CDR3. The V gene's germline CDR1 is MDHEN and CDR2 SYDVKM. The germline V and J ends were trimmed by 5 bases and 4 bases, with 9 bases remaining between them. CDR3 in amino acids: CASSGGSYNEQFF. As DNA, the CDR3 is TGTGCCAGCAGTGGAGGATCTTACAATGAGCAGTTCTTC.

The V call is TRBV4-2, the J call TRBJ2-5; the D gene is possibly TRBD2 (6 bases). CDR3 length: 18 amino acids. Per germline, CDR1 LGHNA and CDR2 YNFKEQ. V was clipped by 4 bases and J by 0 bases, with 21 bases between them. The CDR3 bases are TGTGCCAGCAGCCCTCAGCTTAGGGGCGGGGACTACCAAGAGACCCAGTACTTC. This encodes CASSPQLRGGDYQETQYF.

This clonotype was counted only a few times. The chain uses TRBV4-1 and TRBJ1-1; the match to TRBD1 covers 7 bases. Germline CDR1 reads MGHRA; CDR2 reads YSYEKL. V shed 0 bases, J shed 3 bases, and the junction held 7 bases outside the gene matches. The CDR3 sequence is 16 residues long. CDR3 DNA: TGCGCCAGCAGCCAAGATAAAAGGGGGCGAGACACTGAAGCTTTCTTT. This encodes CASSQDKRGRDTEAFF.

This clonotype was counted between two and nine times. The chain carries TRBV7-2 and TRBJ1-1; TRBD1 matches at 7 bases. With 7 bases clipped from V and 0 bases from J, the junction kept 5 bases outside the gene matches. Germline assignment: CDR1 SGHTA and CDR2 FQGNSA. The CDR3 is made up of 14 amino acids. The CDR3: CASTRTGMNTEAFF. CDR3 in DNA: TGTGCCAGCACCCGGACAGGAATGAACACTGAAGCTTTCTTT.